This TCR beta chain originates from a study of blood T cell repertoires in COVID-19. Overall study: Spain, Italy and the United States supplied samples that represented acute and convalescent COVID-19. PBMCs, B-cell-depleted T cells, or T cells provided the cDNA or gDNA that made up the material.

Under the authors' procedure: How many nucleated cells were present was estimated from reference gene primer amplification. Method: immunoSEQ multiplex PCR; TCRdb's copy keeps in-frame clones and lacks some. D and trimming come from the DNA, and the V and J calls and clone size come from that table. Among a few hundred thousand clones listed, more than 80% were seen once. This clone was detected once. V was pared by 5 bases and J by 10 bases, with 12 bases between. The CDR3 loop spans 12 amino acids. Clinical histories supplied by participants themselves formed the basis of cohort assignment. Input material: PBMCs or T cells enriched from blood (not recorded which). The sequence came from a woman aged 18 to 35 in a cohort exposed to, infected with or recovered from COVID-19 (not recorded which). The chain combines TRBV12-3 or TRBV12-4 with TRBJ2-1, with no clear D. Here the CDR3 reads CASSLVRMEQFF. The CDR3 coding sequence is TGTGCCAGCAGTCTCGTGCGTATGGAGCAGTTCTTC.